Following are 9 T cell receptor beta chains from one sample sequenced in a study of regulatory T cells in long-lasting Graves disease (TCRdb year 2021). Per the publication, the time point label means: persistent/refractory GD, antithyroid drugs over 5 years with positive TRAb. For both TCR sequencing and RNA sequencing, RNA was extracted from PBMCs using TRIzol. Library preparation was by multiplex PCR. TCRdb lists the instrument as Illumina HiSeq 4000. To build TCR beta libraries, CDR3 regions were amplified by Arm-PCR using iRepertoire HTBI primers. TCRdb passed the public sequencing reads through fastp at Q25 and MiXCR, retaining productive beta sequences. Entries that share a CDR3 protein sequence are merged under the most common genes and DNA. The sample table records about 340,000 distinct CDR3 sequences; around 20% of these occur just once. Just under 30% of the sample comes from the top ten.

Specimen: peripheral blood mononuclear cells (PBMCs), collected when the disease was refractory, from a patient treated with antithyroid drugs. These receptors all stem from a female donor with Graves disease.

This chain links TRBV11-2 with TRBJ1-6; D is perhaps TRBD1 (5 bases). The CDR3 is 16 amino acids. V was shortened by 6 bases and J by 4 bases, with 16 bases between the two germline ends. CDR1 and CDR2 from the germline V gene are SGHAT and FQNNGV. Written as DNA, the CDR3 is TGTGCCAGCAGGCACATCCGGGGGTTATATAATTCACCCCTCCACTTT. It is translated as CASRHIRGLYNSPLHF.

The chain has TRBV28 and TRBJ2-7, with D hard to call. V lost 2 bases, J lost 1 base, and 15 bases lay in between. The CDR3 length is 16 residues. The germline CDR1 and CDR2 sequences are MDHEN and SYDVKM. The CDR3 DNA is TGTGCCAGCAGTTTACCCCTTAGTAGATCTTCCTACGAGCAGTACTTC. Encoded protein: CASSLPLSRSSYEQYF.

This clonotype has at least ten counts. The genes are TRBV6-1 and TRBJ2-5, with 8 bases that match TRBD2. Germline CDR1 is MNHNS and CDR2 is SASEGT. This CDR3 is 15 amino acids long. J gave up 5 bases and V 5 bases, and 10 bases lay outside the gene matches. DNA of the CDR3: TGTGCCAGCAGTCGCCCTGGACTAGCTAGCGAGACCCAGTACTTC. Translated, it gives CASSRPGLASETQYF.

This clonotype was counted many times. V is TRBV28 and J is TRBJ1-1, with no clear D. Deletions cut 5 bases from V and 0 bases from J, with 13 bases between. Germline values: CDR1 MDHEN, CDR2 SYDVKM. The CDR3 loop spans 15 amino acids. For the CDR3, the DNA is TGTGCCAGCAGTCCCCTCCTTTGGATGAACACTGAAGCTTTCTTT. It translates to CASSPLLWMNTEAFF.

This clonotype was counted ten times or more. The junction shows a germline mismatch at one end, possibly a read error. This chain uses TRBV5-1 with TRBJ2-4; 9 bases agree with TRBD1. CDR1 is SGHRS, CDR2 YFSETQ, per germline. The CDR3 is made up of 13 amino acids. The CDR3, as DNA: TGTGCCAGCAGCTTAGACAGGGGGAACATTCAGTACTTC. Residues: CASSLDRGNIQYF.

A few counts support this clonotype. Just one base apart from a much larger clone, this may be a read error. This chain uses TRBV6-1 with TRBJ2-7; TRBD2 is a possible D gene (5 bases). Germline CDR1 MNHNS, CDR2 SASEGT. This CDR3 spans 15 amino acids. DNA for the CDR3: TGTACCAGCATCGCGATGGGAGTCTTCAACTACGAGCAGTACTTC. Amino acid sequence: CTSIAMGVFNYEQYF.

The table lists this clonotype with many counts. V usage is TRBV28 and J usage is TRBJ1-2; possibly TRBD1 for D (6 bases). Trimming removed 7 bases from V and 0 bases from J, with 12 bases in between. Germline V CDR1 and CDR2: MDHEN, SYDVKM. The length of the CDR3 is 14 residues. The CDR3 bases are TGTGCCAGCAATTCCGGGGGGCCTAACTATGGCTACACCTTC. Residues: CASNSGGPNYGYTF.

This chain joins TRBV30 and TRBJ2-1, with 10 bases matching TRBD2. The CDR3 extends over 16 amino acids. Germline V gene data show CDR1 as GTSNPN and CDR2 as SVGIG (reference sequence). Losses at the gene ends were 4 bases for V and 3 bases for J; bases not matched to a gene: 9. The CDR3 DNA reads TGTGCCTGGACTAGCGGGGGTACCGCGTACTACAATGAGCAGTTCTTC. Its translation is CAWTSGGTAYYNEQFF.

Note on this clonotype: A clone one base away is much larger, so this may be a read error. V gene TRBV6-1 combines with J gene TRBJ2-6; tentatively, D is TRBD1 (5 bases). The CDR3 sequence is 15 residues long. Looked up from germline, CDR1 is MNHNS and CDR2 is SASEGT. This chain's CDR3 is CASSISGSGANALTF. CDR3 nucleotide sequence: TGTGCCAGCAGCATTTCTGGCTCTGGGGCCAACGCCCTGACTTTC.